This T cell receptor (beta chain) stems from a study of radiation and T cells in renal cell carcinoma. Sample time point: blood 2 weeks post-SBRT. Treatment given: 15 Gy SBRT to primary tumor, nephrectomy 4 weeks later. The CDR3 is made up of 14 amino acids. V dropped 7 bases and J dropped 2 bases, with 17 bases sitting between them. Germline CDR1 and CDR2: SQVTM and ANQGSEA. Method: immunoSEQ multiplex PCR; TCRdb's copy keeps in-frame clones and lacks some. The sample records 100,000 to 150,000 clones, 81% being singletons. The genes are TRBV29-1 and TRBJ2-5; D may be TRBD1 (5 bases). This specimen consisted of blood, obtained from a patient whose treatment included radiotherapy and nephrectomy. This sequence originates from a man in his fifties or sixties with renal cell carcinoma. The CDR3 protein is CSAETFYRQETQYF. The CDR3 DNA follows: TGCAGCGCCGAGACATTCTACAGGCAAGAGACCCAGTACTTC.